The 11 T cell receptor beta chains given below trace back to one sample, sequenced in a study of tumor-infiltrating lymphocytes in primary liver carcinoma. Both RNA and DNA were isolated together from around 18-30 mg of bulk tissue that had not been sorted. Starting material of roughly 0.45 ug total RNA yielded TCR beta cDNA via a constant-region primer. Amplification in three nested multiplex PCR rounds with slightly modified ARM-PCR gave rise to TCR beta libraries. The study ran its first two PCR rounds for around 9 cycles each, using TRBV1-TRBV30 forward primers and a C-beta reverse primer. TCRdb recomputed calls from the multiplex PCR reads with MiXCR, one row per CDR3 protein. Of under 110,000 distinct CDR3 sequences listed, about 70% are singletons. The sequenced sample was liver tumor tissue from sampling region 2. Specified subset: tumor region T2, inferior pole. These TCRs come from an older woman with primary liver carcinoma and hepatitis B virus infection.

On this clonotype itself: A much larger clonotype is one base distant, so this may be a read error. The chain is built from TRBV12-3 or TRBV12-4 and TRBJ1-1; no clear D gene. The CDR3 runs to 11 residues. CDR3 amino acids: CASNLRSEAFF. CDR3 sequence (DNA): TGTGCCAGCAATTTAAGGTCTGAAGCTTTCTTT.

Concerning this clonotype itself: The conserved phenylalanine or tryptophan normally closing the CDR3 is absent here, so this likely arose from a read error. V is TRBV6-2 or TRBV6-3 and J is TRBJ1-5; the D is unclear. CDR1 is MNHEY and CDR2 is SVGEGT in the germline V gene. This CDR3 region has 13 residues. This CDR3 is CDSKFQDNQPQHI. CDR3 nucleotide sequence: TGTGACAGCAAATTTCAGGACAATCAGCCCCAGCATATT.

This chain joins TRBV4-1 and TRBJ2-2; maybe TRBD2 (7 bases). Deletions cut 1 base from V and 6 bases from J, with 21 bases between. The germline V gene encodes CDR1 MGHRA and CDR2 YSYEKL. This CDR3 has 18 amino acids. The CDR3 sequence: CASSQGLGGGRRSGELFF. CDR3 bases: TGCGCCAGCAGCCAAGGTCTAGGGGGGGGTCGGAGATCCGGGGAGCTGTTTTTT.

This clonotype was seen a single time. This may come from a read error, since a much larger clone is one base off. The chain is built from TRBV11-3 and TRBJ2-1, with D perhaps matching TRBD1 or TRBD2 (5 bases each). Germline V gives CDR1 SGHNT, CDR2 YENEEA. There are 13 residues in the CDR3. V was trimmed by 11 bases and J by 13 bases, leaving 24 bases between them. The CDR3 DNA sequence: TGTGCCTGGCACCCCGGGACCCTTGGTGATCAGTTCTTC. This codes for CAWHPGTLGDQFF.

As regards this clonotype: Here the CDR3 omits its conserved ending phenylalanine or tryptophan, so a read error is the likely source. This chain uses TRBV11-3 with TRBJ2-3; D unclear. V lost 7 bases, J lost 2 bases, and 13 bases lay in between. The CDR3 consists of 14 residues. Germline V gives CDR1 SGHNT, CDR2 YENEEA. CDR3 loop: CASTFRSNTDTQYY. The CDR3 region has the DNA TGTGCCAGCACCTTCAGGTCTAACACAGATACGCAGTATTAT.

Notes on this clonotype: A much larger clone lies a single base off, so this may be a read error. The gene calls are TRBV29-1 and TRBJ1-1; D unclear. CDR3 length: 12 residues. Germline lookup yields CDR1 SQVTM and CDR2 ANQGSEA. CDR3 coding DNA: TGCAGCATTTCCTCGGAGAGTGAACAAGCTCTCTTT. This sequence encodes CSISSESEQALF.

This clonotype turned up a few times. The CDR3 spells CASNPEGVQSGTQYF. The CDR3, as DNA: TGTGCCAGCAACCCCGAGGGGGTGCAATCGGGGACCCAGTACTTC. This chain connects TRBV7-8 to TRBJ2-5; tentatively, D is TRBD1 (6 bases). Deletions cut 7 bases from V and 7 bases from J, with 22 bases between. Per germline, CDR1 SGHVS and CDR2 FQNEAQ. This CDR3 is 15 amino acids long.

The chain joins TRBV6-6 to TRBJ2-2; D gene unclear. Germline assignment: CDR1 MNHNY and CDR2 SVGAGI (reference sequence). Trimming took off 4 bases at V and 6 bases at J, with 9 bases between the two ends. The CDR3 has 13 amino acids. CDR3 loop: CASSFYEAGELFF. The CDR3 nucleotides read TGTGCCAGCAGTTTTTATGAGGCCGGGGAGCTGTTTTTT.

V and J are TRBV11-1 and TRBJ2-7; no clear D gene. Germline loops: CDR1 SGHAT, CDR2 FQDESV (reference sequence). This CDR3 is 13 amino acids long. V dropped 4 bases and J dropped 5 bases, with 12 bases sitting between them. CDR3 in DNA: TGTGCCAGCAGCTCCTGTCTGCTGAACGAGCAGTACTTC. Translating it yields CASSSCLLNEQYF.

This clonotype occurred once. CDR3 sequence reads: CASSLGQPFYEQYF. The CDR3, as DNA: TGTGCCAGCAGCTTGGGACAGCCTTTCTACGAGCAGTACTTC. The chain uses TRBV11-2 and TRBJ2-7; 7 nucleotides match TRBD1. CDR1 and CDR2 from the germline V gene are SGHAT and FQNNGV. The J segment lost 3 bases and the V segment lost 3 bases, leaving 5 bases of the junction unmatched. This CDR3 contains 14 residues.

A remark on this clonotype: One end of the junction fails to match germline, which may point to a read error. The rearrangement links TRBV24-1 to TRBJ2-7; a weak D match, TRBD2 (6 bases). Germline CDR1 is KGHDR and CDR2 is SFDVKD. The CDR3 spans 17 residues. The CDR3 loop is CATSDGESPEGRGEQYF. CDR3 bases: TGTGCCACCAGTGATGGAGAATCGCCGGAGGGCCGGGGCGAGCAGTACTTT.